This T cell receptor (beta chain) was observed in a study of PD-1 blockade in classical Hodgkin lymphoma. Study-wide results and caveats: A reduction in baseline TCR diversity was reportedly seen in newly diagnosed patients relative to healthy donors. Unlike CD8+ TCR diversity, which did not rise significantly by C4D1, CD4+ TCR diversity did. Partial responders and progressors had significantly lower baseline TCR diversity.

This clone was counted a few times. The antigen remains undetermined. CDR1 and CDR2 (germline): MNHEY, SMNVEV (reference sequence). The CDR3 is 17 amino acids. V lost 1 base and J lost 5, with 20 bases in between. Assay: immunoSEQ multiplex PCR; the TCRdb copy retains only in-frame clones and omits some. The table includes about 14,000 clones, roughly 80% detected once. Every patient was affected by relapse after autologous stem cell transplantation, while exposure to brentuximab vedotin was not uniform. The TCR originated in a human donor with classical Hodgkin lymphoma. The chain is built from TRBV27 and TRBJ1-2, with D possibly being TRBD1 (6 bases). Source: peripheral blood mononuclear cells (PBMCs), taken at baseline. CDR3 region: CASSLYGGEGERYGYTF. For the CDR3, the DNA is TGTGCCAGCAGTTTATATGGGGGGGAGGGGGAACGGTATGGCTACACCTTC.